This entry lists 5 T cell receptor beta chains sequenced from one sample in a study of brain metastases from non-small cell lung cancer. Data came from immunoSEQ multiplex PCR; TCRdb stores just in-frame clones and leaves some out. Among about 4,300 clones listed, about four fifths were seen once. The sample comprised primary lung tumor tissue. The source is a donor at least 40 years old with non-small cell lung cancer.

V usage is TRBV7-2 and J usage is TRBJ2-3; TRBD2 is a possible D gene (5 bases). V was trimmed by 1 base and J by 0 bases, leaving 5 bases between them. Looked up from germline, CDR1 is SGHTA and CDR2 is FQGNSA. This CDR3 region has 14 residues. In nucleotides, the CDR3 is TGTGCCAGCAGCTTAGGGACTAGCACAGATACGCAGTATTTT. It codes for CASSLGTSTDTQYF.

This chain links TRBV3-1 (or the pseudogene TRBV3-2) with TRBJ1-6, with 7 bases aligning to TRBD1. This CDR3 is built from 15 residues. The trim removed 5 bases at V and 3 bases at J, leaving 4 bases unmatched. Germline CDR1 and CDR2: LGHDT and YNNKEL (reference sequence). In DNA, the CDR3 is TGTGCCAGCAGCGAGGGACAGTTCTATAATTCACCCCTCCACTTT. This encodes CASSEGQFYNSPLHF.

This chain uses TRBV13 with TRBJ1-1, with TRBD1 matching over 8 bases. There are 12 residues in the CDR3. Trimming at V came to 3 bases and at J to 7 bases, leaving 1 base not matched to a gene. Germline V CDR1 and CDR2: PRHDT, FYEKMQ (reference sequence). Here the CDR3 DNA reads TGTGCCAGCAGCTTGACAGGGGATGAAGCTTTCTTT. Translation gives CASSLTGDEAFF.

The chain links TRBV3-1 (or the pseudogene TRBV3-2) to TRBJ1-3; the D is unclear. V lost 2 bases, J lost 0 bases, and 11 bases lay in between. This CDR3 region has 16 residues. Germline V gene lookup returns CDR1 LGHDT and CDR2 YNNKEL (reference sequence). CDR3 DNA: TGTGCCAGCAGCCAATCGGCCTCGAGCTCTGGAAACACCATATATTTT. This sequence encodes CASSQSASSSGNTIYF.

The chain combines TRBV6-2 or TRBV6-3 with TRBJ1-6; 7 nucleotides match TRBD1. CDR1 MNHEY and CDR2 SVGEGT come from the germline V gene. Trimming took 4 bases from V and 7 from J; bases not matched to a gene: 1. The length of the CDR3 is 13 residues. Here the CDR3 DNA reads TGTGCCAGCAGTTGGACAGGAAATTCACCCCTCCACTTT. Amino acids: CASSWTGNSPLHF.